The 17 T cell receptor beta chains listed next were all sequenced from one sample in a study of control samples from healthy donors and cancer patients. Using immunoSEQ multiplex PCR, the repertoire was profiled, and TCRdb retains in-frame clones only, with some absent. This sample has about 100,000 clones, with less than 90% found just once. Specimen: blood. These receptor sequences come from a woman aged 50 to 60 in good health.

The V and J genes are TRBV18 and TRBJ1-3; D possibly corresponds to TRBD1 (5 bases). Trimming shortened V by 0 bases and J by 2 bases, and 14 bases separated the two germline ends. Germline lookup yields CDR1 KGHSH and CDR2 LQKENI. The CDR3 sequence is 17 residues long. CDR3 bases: TGTGCCAGCTCACCACCGTTTCAGGGTAGTGCTGGAAACACCATATATTTT. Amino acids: CASSPPFQGSAGNTIYF.

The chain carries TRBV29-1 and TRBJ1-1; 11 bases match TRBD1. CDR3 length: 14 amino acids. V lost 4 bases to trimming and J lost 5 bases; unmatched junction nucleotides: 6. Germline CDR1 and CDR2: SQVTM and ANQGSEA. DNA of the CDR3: TGCAGCGTTGTCCGGGACAGGGGGAAAACTGAAGCTTTCTTT. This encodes CSVVRDRGKTEAFF. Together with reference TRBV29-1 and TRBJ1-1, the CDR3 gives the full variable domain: SAVISQKPSRDICQRGTSLTIQCQVDSQVTMMFWYRQQPGQSLTLIATANQGSEATYESGFVIDKFPISRPNLTFSTLTVSNMSPEDSSIYLCSVVRDRGKTEAFFGQGTRLTVV.

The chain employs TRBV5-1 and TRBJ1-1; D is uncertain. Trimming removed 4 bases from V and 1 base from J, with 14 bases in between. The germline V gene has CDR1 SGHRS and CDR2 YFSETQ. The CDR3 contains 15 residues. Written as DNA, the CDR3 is TGCGCCAGCAGCCTGTCGACGGTTCGGAACACTGAAGCTTTCTTT. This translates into CASSLSTVRNTEAFF.

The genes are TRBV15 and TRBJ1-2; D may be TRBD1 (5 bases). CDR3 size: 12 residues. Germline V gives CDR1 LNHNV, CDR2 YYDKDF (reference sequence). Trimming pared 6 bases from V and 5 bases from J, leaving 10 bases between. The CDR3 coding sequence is TGTGCCACCAGTGAGGGGATTTATGGCTACACCTTC. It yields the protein CATSEGIYGYTF.

CDR3 sequence reads: CASSWSKYTGELFF. DNA of the CDR3: TGTGCCAGCAGTTGGAGCAAATACACCGGGGAGCTGTTTTTT. The chain is built from TRBV6-6 and TRBJ2-2, with D unclear. V lost 4 bases to trimming and J lost 3 bases, with 9 bases between them. This CDR3 contains 14 residues. The germline gives CDR1 MNHNY, CDR2 SVGAGI (reference sequence).

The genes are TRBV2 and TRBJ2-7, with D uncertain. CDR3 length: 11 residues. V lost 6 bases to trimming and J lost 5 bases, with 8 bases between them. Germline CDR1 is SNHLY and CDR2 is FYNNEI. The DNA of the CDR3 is TGTGCCAGCAGCCGGACCCACGAGCAGTACGTC. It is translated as CASSRTHEQYV.

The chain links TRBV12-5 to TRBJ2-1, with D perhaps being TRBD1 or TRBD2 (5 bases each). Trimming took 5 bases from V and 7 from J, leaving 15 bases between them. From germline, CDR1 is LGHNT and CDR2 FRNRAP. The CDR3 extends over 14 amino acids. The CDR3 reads CASGGSGQRNEQFF. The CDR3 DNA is TGTGCTAGTGGTGGTTCGGGGCAAAGAAATGAGCAGTTCTTC.

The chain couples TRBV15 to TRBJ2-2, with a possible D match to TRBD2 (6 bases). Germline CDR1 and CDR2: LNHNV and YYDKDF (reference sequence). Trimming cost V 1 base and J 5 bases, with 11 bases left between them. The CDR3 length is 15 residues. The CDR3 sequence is CATSRAAGMTGELFF. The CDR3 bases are TGTGCCACCAGCAGAGCAGCGGGCATGACCGGGGAGCTGTTTTTT.

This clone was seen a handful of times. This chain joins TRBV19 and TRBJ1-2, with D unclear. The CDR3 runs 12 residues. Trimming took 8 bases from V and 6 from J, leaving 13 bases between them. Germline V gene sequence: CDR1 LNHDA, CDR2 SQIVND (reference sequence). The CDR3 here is CASSRERHGYTF. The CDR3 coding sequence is TGTGCCAGTTCCCGGGAACGACATGGCTACACCTTC.

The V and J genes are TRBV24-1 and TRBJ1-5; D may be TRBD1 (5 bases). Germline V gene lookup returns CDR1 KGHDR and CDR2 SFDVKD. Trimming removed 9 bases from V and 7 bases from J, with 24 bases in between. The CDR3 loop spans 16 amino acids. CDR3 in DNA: TGTGCCACCCTTTGTCCCGAAGGGGAAGAAGGACAGCCCCAGCATTTT. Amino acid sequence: CATLCPEGEEGQPQHF.

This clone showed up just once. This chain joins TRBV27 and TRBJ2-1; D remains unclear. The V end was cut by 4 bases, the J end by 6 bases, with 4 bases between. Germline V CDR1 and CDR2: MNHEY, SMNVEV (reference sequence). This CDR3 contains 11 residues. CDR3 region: CASSYFNEQFF. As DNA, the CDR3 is TGTGCCAGCAGTTATTTCAATGAGCAGTTCTTC.

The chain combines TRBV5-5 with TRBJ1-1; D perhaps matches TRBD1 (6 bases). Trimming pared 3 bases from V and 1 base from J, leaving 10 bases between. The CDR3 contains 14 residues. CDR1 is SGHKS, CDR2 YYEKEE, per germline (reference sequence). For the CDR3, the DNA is TGTGCCAGCAGCTCCTGGACAGCGAACACTGAAGCTTTCTTT. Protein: CASSSWTANTEAFF.

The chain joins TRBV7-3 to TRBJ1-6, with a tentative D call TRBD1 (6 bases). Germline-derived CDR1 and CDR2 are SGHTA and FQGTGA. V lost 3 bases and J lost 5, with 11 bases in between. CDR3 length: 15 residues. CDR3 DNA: TGTGCCAGCAGCTTCTCAGGACAGAATAATTCACCCCTCCACTTT. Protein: CASSFSGQNNSPLHF.

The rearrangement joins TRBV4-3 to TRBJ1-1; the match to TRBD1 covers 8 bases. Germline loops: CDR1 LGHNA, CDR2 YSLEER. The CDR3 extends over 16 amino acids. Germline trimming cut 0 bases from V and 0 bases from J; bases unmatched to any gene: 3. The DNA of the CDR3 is TGCGCCAGCAGCCAAGATCGACAGGGGTTGAACACTGAAGCTTTCTTT. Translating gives CASSQDRQGLNTEAFF.

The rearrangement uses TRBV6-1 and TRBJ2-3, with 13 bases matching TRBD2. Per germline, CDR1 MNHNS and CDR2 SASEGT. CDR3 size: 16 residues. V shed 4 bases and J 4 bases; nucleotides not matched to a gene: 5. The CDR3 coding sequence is TGTGCCAGCAGTGGACCCACTAGCGGGAGGGCAGATACGCAGTATTTT. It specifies CASSGPTSGRADTQYF.

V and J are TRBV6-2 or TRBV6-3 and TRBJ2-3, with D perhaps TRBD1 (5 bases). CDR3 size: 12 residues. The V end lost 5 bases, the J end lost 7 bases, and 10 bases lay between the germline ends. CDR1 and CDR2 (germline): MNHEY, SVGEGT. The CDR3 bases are TGTGCCAGCAGTCTACAGGTTTATACGCAGTATTTT. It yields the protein CASSLQVYTQYF.

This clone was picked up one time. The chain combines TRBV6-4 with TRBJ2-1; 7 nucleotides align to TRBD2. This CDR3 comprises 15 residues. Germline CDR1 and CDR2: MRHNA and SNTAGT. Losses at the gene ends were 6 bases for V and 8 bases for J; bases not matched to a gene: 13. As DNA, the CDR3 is TGTGCCAGCAGCTCCTCTCGGGGCGGGAGCGATGAGCAGTTCTTC. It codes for CASSSSRGGSDEQFF.